A selection of T cell receptor beta chains follows, all from one sample in a study of beta chain features in type 1 diabetes. Libraries were prepared by immunoSEQ multiplex PCR; TCRdb keeps only in-frame clonotypes and omits some of them. The table shows hundreds of thousands of clones, with roughly 12% occurring only once. The sequenced material came from naive CD4+ T cells from blood. The source of these receptors is a man in his late teens or twenties with type 1 diabetes. Each CDR3 is given with its conserved first and last residue. A D gene is named only where the DNA matches it firmly. Clone sizes are given selectively: once, few, many, or a class where the clone is expanded.

14 TRBJ1-1 TRBV7-9 - - TGTGCCAGCAGCTTAGGGCAGGCGAACACTGAAGCTTTCTTT CASSLGQANTEAFF
15 TRBJ1-1 TRBV5-1 once - TGCGCCAGCAGAATCCCAGAGGGGTTGGTCACTGAAGCTTTCTTT CASRIPEGLVTEAFF
13 TRBJ2-3 TRBV30 - - TGTGCTGGACGTAGCCCTCCCACAGATACGCAGTATTTT CAGRSPPTDTQYF
12 TRBJ2-3 TRBV7-9 many - TGTGCCAGCAGCACGGGACAAGATACGCAGTATTTT CASSTGQDTQYF
12 TRBJ1-1 TRBV4-1 few - TGCGCCAGCCGCAGGGGCGACACTGAAGCTTTCTTT CASRRGDTEAFF
18 TRBJ2-3 TRBV5-4 - - TGTGCCAGCAGCTTGAGAGTTGTCGGGAGCGCTAGCACAGATACGCAGTATTTT CASSLRVVGSASTDTQYF
15 TRBJ2-2 TRBV5-1 - TRBD1 TGCGCCAGCAGCGTGCTTACAGGGGACACCGGGGAGCTGTTTTTT CASSVLTGDTGELFF
17 TRBJ2-2 TRBV7-9 - - TGTGCCAGCAGCTTCCCCCCGGGCCAGGCACGCACCGGGGAGCTGTTTTTT CASSFPPGQARTGELFF
17 TRBJ2-2 TRBV9 few TRBD2 TGTGCCAGCAGCTCCAGACTAGCGGGGCTGGGGACCGGGGAGCTGTTTTTT CASSSRLAGLGTGELFF
12 TRBJ1-1 TRBV6-5 - - TGTGCCAGCAGTCCACGGGTCACTGAAGCTTTCTTT CASSPRVTEAFF
14 TRBJ1-3 TRBV29-1 - - TGCAGCGTCGCCCAGGGGTTCTCTGGAAACACCATATATTTT CSVAQGFSGNTIYF
13 TRBJ2-1 TRBV10-3 few - TGTGCCATCACCTCCCTGGGGGGCGATGAGCAGTTCTTC CAITSLGGDEQFF
14 TRBJ1-2 TRBV6-1 few TRBD1 TGTGCCAGCAGTCCTCCCTCGACAGGGAATGGCTACACCTTC CASSPPSTGNGYTF
15 TRBJ2-1 TRBV6-1 few TRBD1 TGTGCCAGCAGTGAGGGGAGGCAGGGGGCCGATGAGCAGTTCTTC CASSEGRQGADEQFF
14 TRBJ1-2 TRBV19 - - TGTGCCGCCCAGGGAGCGGGTTGGGGATATGGCTACACCTTC CAAQGAGWGYGYTF
13 TRBJ1-1 TRBV27 few - TGTGCCAGCAGTTTAACCAGGGCCGTTGAAGCTTTCTTT CASSLTRAVEAFF
13 TRBJ2-7 TRBV28 - - TGTGCCAGCAGCCGGACAGGAGGGGACGAGCAGTACTTC CASSRTGGDEQYF
13 TRBJ1-1 TRBV29-1 - - TGCAGCGTTGAAGGTCAGGGGATCGCTGAAGCTTTCTTT CSVEGQGIAEAFF
14 TRBJ2-7 TRBV7-2 - TRBD1 TGTGCCAGCAGCTTCCCGGGGACAGTCTACGAGCAGTACTTC CASSFPGTVYEQYF
15 TRBJ2-7 TRBV6-5 few - TGTGCCAGCAGGCCCTTCACGGGACAAAATCACGAGCAGTACTTC CASRPFTGQNHEQYF
13 TRBJ1-2 TRBV15 once - TGTGCCACCAGCCTTCCGGTGCTAAATCGCTACACCTTC CATSLPVLNRYTF
17 TRBJ2-2 TRBV9 - - TGTGCCAGCAGCCCAAGATTAGGCTCAGGGAACACCGGGGAGCTGTTTTTT CASSPRLGSGNTGELFF